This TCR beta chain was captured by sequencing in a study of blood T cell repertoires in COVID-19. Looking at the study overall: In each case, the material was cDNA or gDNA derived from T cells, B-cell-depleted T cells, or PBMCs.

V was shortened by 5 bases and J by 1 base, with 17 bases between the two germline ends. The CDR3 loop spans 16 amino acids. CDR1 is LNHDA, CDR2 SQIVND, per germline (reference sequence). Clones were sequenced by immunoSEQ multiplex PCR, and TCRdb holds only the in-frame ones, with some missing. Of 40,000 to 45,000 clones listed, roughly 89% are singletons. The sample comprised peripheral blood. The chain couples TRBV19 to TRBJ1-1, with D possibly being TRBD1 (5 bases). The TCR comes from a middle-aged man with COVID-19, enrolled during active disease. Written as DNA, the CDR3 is TGTGCCAGTAGTTTCGTACCGGGGGGAGGGAACACTGAAGCTTTCTTT. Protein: CASSFVPGGGNTEAFF. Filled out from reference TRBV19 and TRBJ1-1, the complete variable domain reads DGGITQSPKYLFRKEGQNVTLSCEQNLNHDAMYWYRQDPGQGLRLIYYSQIVNDFQKGDIAEGYSVSREKKESFPLTVTSAQKNPTAFYLCASSFVPGGGNTEAFFGQGTRLTVV.